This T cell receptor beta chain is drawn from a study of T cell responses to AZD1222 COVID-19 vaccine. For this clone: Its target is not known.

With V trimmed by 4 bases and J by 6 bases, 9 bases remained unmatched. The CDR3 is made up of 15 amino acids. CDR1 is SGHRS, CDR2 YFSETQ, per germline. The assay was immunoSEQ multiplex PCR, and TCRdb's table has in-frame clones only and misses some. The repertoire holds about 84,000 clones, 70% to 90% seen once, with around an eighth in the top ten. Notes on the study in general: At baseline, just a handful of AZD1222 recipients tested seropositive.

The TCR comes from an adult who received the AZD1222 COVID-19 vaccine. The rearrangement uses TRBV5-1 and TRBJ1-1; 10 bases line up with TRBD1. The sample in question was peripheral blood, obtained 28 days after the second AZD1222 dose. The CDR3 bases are TGCGCCAGCAGCAATGGAGACAGGGGGCTCGCTGAAGCTTTCTTT. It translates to CASSNGDRGLAEAFF.